This T cell receptor beta chain was found in a study of blood T cell repertoires in COVID-19. In the study overall: Researchers got acute and convalescent COVID-19 samples from the United States, Italy and Spain. Sources were T cells, B-cell-depleted T cells, or PBMCs; the material itself was cDNA or gDNA.

There are many counts of this clone. Germline and junction disagree at one end, which may indicate a read error. Sequencing used immunoSEQ multiplex PCR; TCRdb keeps in-frame clones, though not all of them. The sample holds 130,000 to 150,000 clones; over 80% are singletons and the top ten take less than 0.95%. Sequencing was carried out using peripheral blood. The TCR originated in a woman aged 45-59 years with acute or convalescent COVID-19.

The CDR3 spells CASSPPGQGLENF. The CDR3 DNA reads TGTGCCAGCAGTCCCCCGGGACAGGGGCTAGAGAACTTC. The genes are TRBV6-5 and TRBJ2-7, with 10 bases that match TRBD1. CDR3 size: 13 residues. Germline loops: CDR1 MNHEY, CDR2 SVGAGI.